A selection of T cell receptor beta chains follows, all from one sample in a study of shared clonotypes between healthy human individuals. The repertoire was sequenced with immunoSEQ multiplex PCR; TCRdb's copy has only in-frame clones and lacks some. The table includes approximately 740,000 clones, approximately 92% detected once. The sequencing sample was made of naive CD8+ T cells sorted from blood. Source of these receptors: a man aged 30 to 45 in good health. The CDR3 runs from the conserved cysteine through the conserved F or W. D genes are given only for firm matches. The size entry is marked missing in some rows and otherwise reads once, few, many or a size class.

>TRBJ2-7|NA|TRBV4-2|TRBD2
CASSQELTSGSYEQYF
TGTGCCAGCAGCCAAGAGTTGACTAGCGGAAGCTACGAGCAGTACTTC
>TRBJ1-1|NA|TRBV11-3|NA
CASSFILGSEAFF
TGTGCCAGCAGCTTTATCTTGGGCTCTGAAGCTTTCTTT
>TRBJ2-3|NA|TRBV28|NA
CASSFSDPRTDTQYF
TGTGCCAGCAGTTTTTCTGACCCCAGGACAGATACGCAGTATTTT
>TRBJ2-3|NA|TRBV13|TRBD2
CASSSGLAGGYTQYF
TGTGCCAGCAGCTCGGGACTAGCGGGAGGGTATACGCAGTATTTT
>TRBJ1-5|NA|TRBV27|NA
CASSFMGGNQPQHF
TGTGCCAGCAGTTTTATGGGAGGCAATCAGCCCCAGCATTTT
>TRBJ1-1|NA|TRBV15|NA
CATSARLSQGTPAEAFF
TGTGCCACCAGCGCGCGTTTATCACAGGGTACTCCGGCTGAAGCTTTCTTT
>TRBJ1-5|NA|TRBV5-6|NA
CASSLGGGGPQHF
TGTGCCAGCAGTCTCGGAGGGGGAGGGCCCCAGCATTTT
>TRBJ1-5|NA|TRBV4-1|NA
CASSQDPGEVQPQHF
TGCGCCAGCAGCCAAGATCCAGGGGAGGTGCAGCCCCAGCATTTT
>TRBJ1-1|NA|TRBV29-1|TRBD1
CSVDGTANTEAFF
TGCAGCGTTGACGGGACAGCGAACACTGAAGCTTTCTTT
>TRBJ1-5|NA|TRBV9|NA
CASSVDGGSNQPQHF
TGTGCCAGCAGCGTAGACGGCGGTAGCAATCAGCCCCAGCATTTT
>TRBJ2-1|NA|TRBV13|TRBD2
CASSLATSGTYNEQFF
TGTGCCAGCAGCTTAGCGACTAGCGGAACTTACAATGAGCAGTTCTTC
>TRBJ2-7|NA|TRBV19|NA
CASSNTYLYEQYF
TGTGCCAGTAGCAACACTTATCTCTACGAGCAGTACTTC
>TRBJ2-1|NA|TRBV29-1|NA
CSVEPSGTGNYNEQFF
TGCAGCGTTGAACCTTCCGGGACCGGGAATTACAATGAGCAGTTCTTC
>TRBJ2-2|NA|TRBV6-1|NA
CASSGSGELFF
TGTGCCAGCAGTGGGTCCGGGGAGCTGTTTTTT
>TRBJ1-1|NA|TRBV30|NA
CASGQSGTEAFF
TGTGCCTCTGGACAGTCAGGCACTGAAGCTTTCTTT
>TRBJ2-7|NA|TRBV27|TRBD1
CASSFSGTGNYEQYF
TGTGCCAGCAGTTTCTCCGGGACAGGGAACTACGAGCAGTACTTC
>TRBJ2-2|once|TRBV10-3|NA
CAISDRETGELFF
TGTGCCATCAGTGACAGGGAAACCGGGGAGCTGTTTTTT
>TRBJ1-2|NA|TRBV27|NA
CASRSGLDGYTF
TGTGCCAGCAGGTCAGGGTTGGATGGCTACACCTTC
>TRBJ2-7|NA|TRBV5-1|NA
CASSLGEAYEQYF
TGCGCCAGCAGCTTGGGGGAGGCCTACGAGCAGTACTTC
>TRBJ2-3|once|TRBV7-9|NA
CASISWEDTQYF
TGTGCCAGCATCTCCTGGGAAGATACGCAGTATTTT
>TRBJ2-7|NA|TRBV4-1|NA
CASSQVRSSSYEQYF
TGCGCCAGCAGCCAAGTCAGGTCCTCGTCCTACGAGCAGTACTTC
>TRBJ2-4|NA|TRBV7-9|TRBD2
CASSWTSGRDKNIQYF
TGTGCCAGCAGCTGGACTAGCGGGAGGGACAAAAACATTCAGTACTTC
>TRBJ2-7|NA|TRBV10-3|TRBD2
CAISESLRESSYEQYF
TGTGCCATCAGTGAGTCACTGCGGGAGAGCTCCTACGAGCAGTACTTC
>TRBJ2-7|NA|TRBV2|NA
CASAEGTSLFDEQYF
TGTGCCAGCGCTGAGGGGACATCGCTTTTCGACGAGCAGTACTTC
>TRBJ2-1|once|TRBV4-1|TRBD2
CASSQAAAGSVEQFF
TGCGCCAGCAGCCAAGCTGCAGCGGGAAGCGTTGAGCAGTTCTTC
>TRBJ1-1|few|TRBV30|NA
CAWSVEGLNTEAFF
TGTGCCTGGAGTGTAGAAGGGCTGAACACTGAAGCTTTCTTT
>TRBJ2-1|NA|TRBV7-9|NA
CASSPWDTNHEQFF
TGTGCCAGCAGCCCCTGGGACACTAATCATGAGCAGTTCTTC